This T cell receptor beta chain is from a study of shared clonotypes between healthy human individuals. The germline CDR1 and CDR2 sequences are MNHNS and SASEGT. Trimming took 0 bases from V and 6 from J, leaving 12 bases between them. The CDR3 totals 15 residues. This clone has only a few counts. The study ran the assay at deep level. Every subset's genomic DNA went evenly onto several immunoSEQ plates. Sequencing was performed with immunoSEQ multiplex PCR; in TCRdb, only in-frame clones are kept and a portion is missing. The table has 450,000 or so clones, more than 70% seen once; the top ten hold approximately 12%.

This clonotype was obtained from a woman aged 40 to 50 in good health. Some clones in this sample may be carry-over from other donors' samples. V is TRBV6-1 and J is TRBJ2-4; D gene unclear. Sequenced: PBMCs. CDR3 in DNA: TGTGCCAGCAGTGAAGCTTCGGGCGGCGCAAACATTCAGTACTTC. Translation: CASSEASGGANIQYF.